The 19 T cell receptor beta chains below all came from one sample that was sequenced in a study of T-cell memory formation after mild COVID-19. MiXCR was run by TCRdb on the 5' RACE reads, yielding one entry per CDR3 protein. The sample shows around 210,000 distinct CDR3 sequences, about 9.2% of them seen only once. Sequenced material: PBMCs or a T cell subset sorted from them (not recorded which). These receptors all come from a man between 18 and 35 years old who had mild COVID-19 (a few samples of this study predate the infection). Cell type and time point are not known.

This chain uses TRBV7-9 with TRBJ1-6; 9 bases fit TRBD1. Germline V CDR1 and CDR2: SEHNR, FQNEAQ (reference sequence). The V gene end was trimmed by 5 bases and the J gene end by 10 bases; junction bases not matched to a gene: 6. This CDR3 has 14 residues. The CDR3 loop reads CASSAQGAKSPLHF. The CDR3 DNA reads TGTGCCAGCAGCGCACAGGGGGCAAAGTCACCCCTCCACTTT.

Many counts were recorded for this clonotype. The chain has TRBV23-1 and TRBJ1-5, with 7 bases aligning to TRBD1. TRBV23-1 is recorded as an ORF, its role being uncertain. J lost 5 bases, V lost 4 bases, and 5 bases had no gene match. This CDR3 has 14 amino acids. The CDR3 nucleotides read TGCGCCAGCAGTCCGCCGGGACAGCATCAGCCCCAGCATTTT. Translating it yields CASSPPGQHQPQHF.

This clonotype was detected only a few times. CDR3 sequence reads: CASSLGGSGETQYF. DNA for the CDR3: TGTGCCAGCAGCTTAGGGGGTAGCGGGGAGACCCAGTACTTC. J is TRBJ2-5 and V is TRBV7-2; 7 bases fit TRBD2. V trimming: 1 base; J trimming: 5 bases; junction bases outside the gene matches: 4. The germline CDR1 and CDR2 sequences are SGHTA and FQGNSA. The CDR3 has 14 residues.

In its sample, this clonotype was seen a few times. The chain recombines TRBV20-1 with TRBJ2-1; D is perhaps TRBD1 (5 bases). Trimming shortened V by 5 bases and J by 10 bases, and 15 bases separated the two germline ends. Germline-derived CDR1 and CDR2 are DFQATT and SNEGSKA (reference sequence). There are 12 residues in the CDR3. CDR3 amino acids: CSAPLTAREQFF. CDR3 DNA sequence: TGCAGTGCTCCTTTGACAGCCAGGGAGCAGTTCTTC.

This clonotype was counted a single time. This chain joins TRBV19 and TRBJ1-5; no clear D. The V end was cut by 0 bases, the J end by 0 bases, with 6 bases between. The germline V gene encodes CDR1 LNHDA and CDR2 SQIVND (reference sequence). The CDR3 is made up of 15 amino acids. The CDR3 DNA follows: TGTGCCAGTAGTATAGAGGGGAATAGCAATCAGCCCCAGCATTTT. This translates into CASSIEGNSNQPQHF. Supplemented by reference TRBV19 and TRBJ1-5, the full variable domain reads DGGITQSPKYLFRKEGQNVTLSCEQNLNHDAMYWYRQDPGQGLRLIYYSQIVNDFQKGDIAEGYSVSREKKESFPLTVTSAQKNPTAFYLCASSIEGNSNQPQHFGDGTRLSIL.

This chain links TRBV9 with TRBJ1-3; D unresolved. The germline V gene encodes CDR1 SGDLS and CDR2 YYNGEE. V was clipped by 4 bases and J by 4 bases, with 12 bases between them. The CDR3 covers 14 residues. CDR3 coding DNA: TGTGCCAGCAGCACCGGGAGGATCGGAAACACCATATATTTT. It is translated as CASSTGRIGNTIYF. The variable domain in full, with the rest retrieved from reference TRBV9 and TRBJ1-3, is DSGVTQTPKHLITATGQRVTLRCSPRSGDLSVYWYQQSLDQGLQFLIQYYNGEERAKGNILERFSAQQFPDLHSELNLSSLELGDSALYFCASSTGRIGNTIYFGEGSWLTVV.

Only a few counts were recorded for this clonotype. This sequence joins TRBV5-1 and TRBJ2-7; D is perhaps TRBD1 (5 bases). The CDR3 loop spans 14 amino acids. V was pared by 4 bases and J by 0 bases, with 11 bases between. Germline values: CDR1 SGHRS, CDR2 YFSETQ. CDR3 residues: CASSPPTDSYEQYF. CDR3 coding DNA: TGCGCCAGCAGCCCCCCGACAGACTCCTACGAGCAGTACTTC.

This clonotype was counted at least ten times. The gene calls are TRBV5-1 and TRBJ1-1; TRBD1 might be the D (6 bases). The CDR3 is made up of 14 amino acids. V lost 7 bases to trimming and J lost 1 base, with 14 bases between them. Germline V lookup: CDR1 SGHRS, CDR2 YFSETQ. In DNA form, the CDR3 reads TGCGCCAGCGGGTCGGGACACCCGAACACTGAAGCTTTCTTT. Translating gives CASGSGHPNTEAFF.

This clonotype was seen more than once but under ten times. This sequence joins TRBV6-2 or TRBV6-3 and TRBJ2-1; D uncertain. CDR3 size: 15 residues. V lost 7 bases and J 6 bases, leaving 19 bases between the germline ends. Germline values: CDR1 MNHEY, CDR2 SVGEGT. CDR3: CASTTPRVRANEQFF. In nucleotides, the CDR3 is TGTGCCAGCACCACCCCTAGGGTAAGGGCCAATGAGCAGTTCTTC.

This clonotype was seen ten or more times. The chain uses TRBV7-2 and TRBJ2-3, with 7 bases identical to TRBD2. CDR3 size: 14 residues. Looked up from germline, CDR1 is SGHTA and CDR2 is FQGNSA. Trimming removed 5 bases from V and 6 bases from J; junction bases left unmatched: 8. In DNA form, the CDR3 reads TGTGCCAGCAGCCGGACCCTAGCGGAGGATACGCAGTATTTT. It encodes CASSRTLAEDTQYF.

The sample holds one count of this clonotype. The rearrangement joins TRBV5-4 to TRBJ2-7; D may be TRBD2 (7 bases). Germline V gives CDR1 SGHNT, CDR2 YYREEE (reference sequence). This CDR3 spans 16 amino acids. V was cut by 4 bases and J by 3 bases, with 20 bases left in between. The CDR3 bases are TGTGCCAGCAGCGCCACCCGGGGGGCCCCCGGCTACGAGCAGTACTTC. Translating gives CASSATRGAPGYEQYF.

This clonotype was seen a handful of times. This sequence joins TRBV9 and TRBJ1-2; D gene unclear. Trimming shortened V by 0 bases and J by 8 bases, and 14 bases separated the two germline ends. The CDR3 spans 14 residues. Germline V gives CDR1 SGDLS, CDR2 YYNGEE. The CDR3 spells CASSVATVLGGYTF. The DNA of the CDR3 is TGTGCCAGCAGCGTAGCTACGGTCTTGGGCGGCTACACCTTC.

The chain joins TRBV2 to TRBJ2-7; D perhaps matches TRBD1 (5 bases). V lost 8 bases and J 1 base, leaving 9 bases between the germline ends. CDR1 is SNHLY, CDR2 FYNNEI, per germline. The CDR3 totals 12 residues. CDR3 residues: CASCRVSYEQYF. The CDR3 region has the DNA TGTGCCAGCTGCAGGGTTTCCTACGAGCAGTACTTC. The whole variable domain, remainder taken from reference TRBV2 and TRBJ2-7, is EPEVTQTPSHQVTQMGQEVILRCVPISNHLYFYWYRQILGQKVEFLVSFYNNEISEKSEIFDDQFSVERPDGSNFTLKIRSTKLEDSAMYFCASCRVSYEQYFGPGTRLTVT.

This clonotype came up many times. V usage is TRBV11-2 and J usage is TRBJ2-3, with D unresolved. Germline values: CDR1 SGHAT, CDR2 FQNNGV. Trimming removed 1 base at V and 2 bases at J, with 7 bases between. The CDR3 extends over 14 amino acids. The chain's CDR3 is CASSLVSATDTQYF. The CDR3, as DNA: TGTGCCAGCAGCTTAGTTTCCGCCACAGATACGCAGTATTTT.

This clonotype was seen a handful of times. The rearrangement uses TRBV24-1 and TRBJ2-3; D gene ambiguous. The CDR3 extends over 12 amino acids. Germline CDR1 reads KGHDR; CDR2 reads SFDVKD. V was clipped by 3 bases and J by 7 bases, with 7 bases between them. The CDR3 nucleotides read TGTGCCACCAGTGATCCCCTGAATACGCAGTATTTT. Its translation is CATSDPLNTQYF.

The J gene is TRBJ2-5, the V gene TRBV6-4; D gene ambiguous. The V and J ends lost 4 bases and 4 bases respectively, with 10 bases between them. The CDR3 sequence is 13 residues long. CDR1 is MRHNA, CDR2 SNTAGT, per germline. CDR3 protein: CASSGEVGETQYF. As DNA, the CDR3 is TGTGCCAGCAGTGGCGAGGTGGGAGAGACCCAGTACTTC.

In this sample, this clonotype turned up a few times. This chain links TRBV5-6 with TRBJ2-7, with a weak D call TRBD1 (5 bases). V was cut by 4 bases and J by 5 bases, with 10 bases left in between. CDR3 length: 12 amino acids. Germline V CDR1 and CDR2: SGHDT, YYEEEE. The CDR3 loop is CASSRQTHEQYF. Written as DNA, the CDR3 is TGTGCCAGCAGCAGACAGACTCACGAGCAGTACTTC.

This clonotype was seen many times. The chain links TRBV7-9 to TRBJ2-5, with D unresolved. CDR3 length: 12 residues. The ends were cut back, 5 bases at V and 0 bases at J, with 4 bases in the middle. Germline V lookup: CDR1 SEHNR, CDR2 FQNEAQ (reference sequence). The CDR3 sequence is CASSTYQETQYF. CDR3 nucleotides: TGTGCCAGCAGCACGTACCAAGAGACCCAGTACTTC.

This clonotype appeared a few times. The chain couples TRBV24-1 to TRBJ2-5, with a weak D call TRBD1 (5 bases). The ends were cut back, 4 bases at V and 12 bases at J, with 17 bases in the middle. CDR1 is KGHDR, CDR2 SFDVKD, per germline. The CDR3 loop spans 13 amino acids. CDR3 in DNA: TGTGCCACCAGTGACCCTCGACAGCCCTCGGAGTACTTC. This gives the protein CATSDPRQPSEYF.